This T cell receptor beta chain was identified during a study of early T cells in non-severe SARS-CoV-2 infection. Study at large: Unsorted whole-blood RNA was sequenced in bulk, leaving chains unpaired.

V lost 7 bases, J lost 4 bases, and 16 bases lay in between. This CDR3 has 14 residues. Germline assignment: CDR1 SNHLY and CDR2 FYNNEI. This clonotype has a count of ten or more. Its target is not known. cDNA molecules, individually, were tagged with unique molecular identifiers. TCRdb processed the 5' RACE reads anew with MiXCR; each CDR3 protein has one entry. The data show tens of thousands of distinct CDR3 sequences, with 10% seen just once and under 10% held by the top ten. Whole-study results and caveats: VDJdb-based matching was biased toward anti-spike CD8 responses and missed private and CD4 specificities.

The TCR originated in an adult who was a healthcare worker with PCR-confirmed SARS-CoV-2 infection or an uninfected control (not recorded which). The rearrangement links TRBV2 to TRBJ1-1; D gene ambiguous. The starting material was whole blood, obtained at baseline. The CDR3 spells CASKGDGFSTEAFF. The CDR3 DNA reads as TGTGCCAGCAAGGGAGATGGGTTCTCCACTGAAGCTTTCTTT.